A single sample is the source of the 14 T cell receptor beta chains below, sequenced in a study of naive and memory T cell subsets (dated by TCRdb to about 2017). What the research found in general, with its limitations: A few larger clonotypes were found in naive repertoires, especially CD8, and these larger clonotypes were possibly memory cells re-expressing CD45RA.

Which antigens these TCRs recognize remains unknown. Library preparation used UMI-ligation and nested PCR. This sample was sequenced with an Illumina MiSeq. An equimolar mix of two oligonucleotides covering both TRBC1 and TRBC2 was used as the beta constant-region primer. The ligated cDNA went through four rounds of PCR with nested alpha and beta constant-region primers together with the SP2 primer. Through fastp at Q25 and MiXCR, TCRdb rebuilt clones from the public reads, retaining in-frame beta chains. Rows are combined by CDR3 protein, so each entry shows the most common genes and DNA. The table for this sample lists about 150,000 distinct CDR3 sequences; approximately 22% of them were counted only once. 0.11% of the sample belongs to the ten largest clones. The source material was naive CD4+ T cells from blood. The sample's cell subset or site, from its label and the paper: naive T cells, CD45RA high CD27+. These receptors originate from a human donor in good health.

The CDR3 here is CASSLRVSYNEQFF. The CDR3, as DNA: TGTGCCAGCAGCTTGCGCGTCTCCTACAATGAGCAGTTCTTC. This chain uses TRBV5-6 with TRBJ2-1; D uncertain. Germline CDR1 and CDR2: SGHDT and YYEEEE. Trimming removed 1 base from V and 0 bases from J, with 5 bases in between. The CDR3 covers 14 residues.

The rearrangement uses TRBV5-1 and TRBJ1-5, with D hard to call. V was pared by 0 bases and J by 4 bases, with 5 bases between. Looked up from germline, CDR1 is SGHRS and CDR2 is YFSETQ. The CDR3 runs to 13 residues. CDR3 amino acids: CASSLAANQPQHF. CDR3 coding DNA: TGCGCCAGCAGCTTGGCCGCAAATCAGCCCCAGCATTTT.

V is TRBV7-8 and J is TRBJ2-2, with D perhaps given as TRBD1 or TRBD2 (6 bases each). Germline CDR1 reads SGHVS; CDR2 reads FQNEAQ. This CDR3 comprises 17 residues. V was clipped by 5 bases and J by 4 bases, with 20 bases between them. For the CDR3, the DNA is TGTGCCAGCAGCCCACTGGGGGCGGGACGTATCACCGGGGAGCTGTTTTTT. It encodes CASSPLGAGRITGELFF.

Turning to this clonotype: The junction and the germline gene differ at one end; a read error may be behind it. The V gene is TRBV4-3, the J gene TRBJ2-7; unclear D gene. The CDR3 extends over 14 amino acids. Per germline, CDR1 LGHNA and CDR2 YSLEER. CDR3 amino acids: CAGSQELASYEQYF. As DNA, the CDR3 is TGCGCCGGCAGCCAAGAATTGGCCTCCTACGAGCAGTACTTC.

This clonotype was recorded at least ten times. The chain recombines TRBV20-1 with TRBJ2-3; TRBD2 might be the D (5 bases). Trimming removed 0 bases at V and 2 bases at J, with 12 bases between. Per the germline V gene, CDR1 is DFQATT and CDR2 is SNEGSKA (reference sequence). The CDR3 consists of 15 residues. The CDR3 region is CSARDRGRDTDTQYF. DNA for the CDR3: TGCAGTGCTAGAGATCGAGGACGGGACACAGATACGCAGTATTTT.

In this sample, this clonotype turned up a few times. This chain joins TRBV11-1 and TRBJ2-7; the D gene is possibly TRBD2 (7 bases). Germline-derived CDR1 and CDR2 are SGHAT and FQDESV (reference sequence). Trimming removed 3 bases at V and 5 bases at J, with 20 bases between. CDR3 length equals 16 residues. The CDR3: CASSFYGGAGNHEQYF. DNA of the CDR3: TGTGCCAGCAGCTTCTATGGGGGGGCAGGTAACCACGAGCAGTACTTC.

This clonotype occurred a few times. This sequence joins TRBV5-1 and TRBJ1-6; D gene ambiguous. The germline V gene encodes CDR1 SGHRS and CDR2 YFSETQ. V lost 0 bases to trimming and J lost 10 bases, with 11 bases between them. The CDR3 has 14 amino acids. The CDR3 region is CASSLVGGQSPLHF. The CDR3 DNA is TGCGCCAGCAGCTTGGTGGGAGGCCAATCACCCCTCCACTTT.

This clonotype has just a few counts. V and J are TRBV9 and TRBJ1-2; a possible D gene is TRBD1 (5 bases). Germline-derived CDR1 and CDR2 are SGDLS and YYNGEE. The CDR3 sequence is 13 residues long. Between the trimmed V and J ends, which lost 1 base and 4 bases, there was a span of 8 bases. Here the CDR3 reads CASSVLGGYGYTF. The CDR3 region has the DNA TGTGCCAGCAGCGTACTGGGGGGCTATGGCTACACCTTC. Based on the CDR3 plus reference TRBV9 and TRBJ1-2, the full variable domain is DSGVTQTPKHLITATGQRVTLRCSPRSGDLSVYWYQQSLDQGLQFLIQYYNGEERAKGNILERFSAQQFPDLHSELNLSSLELGDSALYFCASSVLGGYGYTFGSGTRLTVV.

J is TRBJ2-7 and V is TRBV29-1; D call uncertain. Per germline, CDR1 SQVTM and CDR2 ANQGSEA. The CDR3 loop spans 11 amino acids. V was cut by 4 bases and J by 3 bases, with 7 bases left in between. The CDR3 region is CSVVSIYEQYF. The CDR3 DNA sequence: TGCAGCGTTGTGAGTATCTACGAGCAGTACTTC.

This clonotype was counted between two and nine times. V is TRBV7-9 and J is TRBJ2-5; weak D call: TRBD2 (5 bases). CDR1 is SEHNR, CDR2 FQNEAQ, per germline (reference sequence). V was shortened by 6 bases and J by 4 bases, with 9 bases between the two germline ends. The CDR3 covers 12 residues. The CDR3 nucleotides are TGTGCCAGCAGGACCGGAGGAGAGACCCAGTACTTC. It specifies CASRTGGETQYF.

This clonotype was detected only a few times. The CDR3 spells CSVGTGRGETQYF. CDR3 DNA sequence: TGCAGCGTGGGGACAGGGAGAGGAGAGACCCAGTACTTC. This chain joins TRBV29-1 and TRBJ2-5, with TRBD1 matching over 9 bases. This CDR3 is built from 13 residues. The V gene's germline CDR1 is SQVTM and CDR2 ANQGSEA. Trimming at V came to 6 bases and at J to 4 bases, leaving 6 bases not matched to a gene.

V usage is TRBV7-6 and J usage is TRBJ2-1; 9 nucleotides line up with TRBD2. The V gene end was trimmed by 2 bases and the J gene end by 9 bases; junction bases not matched to a gene: 11. CDR1 is SGHVS, CDR2 FNYEAQ, per germline. The CDR3 sequence is 16 residues long. The CDR3 DNA follows: TGTGCCAGCAGCTTATCCACCCCTCGTAGCGGGAGTGAGCAGTTCTTC. This codes for CASSLSTPRSGSEQFF.

This chain joins TRBV28 and TRBJ1-5; 7 nucleotides align to TRBD1. The germline V gene encodes CDR1 MDHEN and CDR2 SYDVKM. The CDR3 sequence is 14 residues long. Unmatched junction bases numbered 8, after V lost 6 bases and J lost 6 bases. CDR3 region: CASRTQGPAQPQHF. The CDR3 DNA sequence: TGTGCCAGCAGAACACAGGGGCCAGCTCAGCCCCAGCATTTT.

The chain is built from TRBV6-6 and TRBJ2-1; D not resolved. Trimming took 6 bases from V and 0 from J, leaving 6 bases between them. There are 13 residues in the CDR3. The germline V gene encodes CDR1 MNHNY and CDR2 SVGAGI (reference sequence). CDR3 sequence: CASRADSYNEQFF. The CDR3 nucleotides read TGTGCCAGCAGGGCGGACTCCTACAATGAGCAGTTCTTC.